Listed below are T cell receptor beta chains from one sample, sequenced in a study of cytomegalovirus exposure and HLA in healthy donors. The table came from immunoSEQ multiplex PCR; TCRdb's copy has only in-frame clones and leaves some out. This table holds about 210,000 clones, almost 80% found once. Input material: PBMCs. Receptors originate from a male donor in good health and CMV-seronegative. Both conserved end residues are part of each CDR3. D genes are given only for firm matches. Rows may omit the clone size; those that give it use once, few, many or a size class.

D	V	size	length	J	CDR3	DNA
NA	TRBV4-2	NA	15	TRBJ2-5	CASSQETGFVETQYF	TGTGCCAGCAGCCAAGAGACAGGTTTTGTAGAGACCCAGTACTTC
TRBD1	TRBV15	NA	14	TRBJ2-7	CATSASGTGYEQYF	TGTGCCACCAGCGCATCCGGGACAGGCTACGAGCAGTACTTC
TRBD1	TRBV18	NA	13	TRBJ2-7	CASSVGQGGEQYF	TGTGCCAGCTCAGTAGGACAGGGAGGCGAGCAGTACTTC
NA	TRBV28	NA	12	TRBJ1-5	CASSNSGQPQHF	TGTGCCAGCAGTAACTCGGGTCAGCCCCAGCATTTT
NA	TRBV4-3	NA	15	TRBJ2-5	CASSQDEARGETQYF	TGCGCCAGCAGCCAAGATGAGGCGAGGGGGGAGACCCAGTACTTC
TRBD1	TRBV5-1	NA	14	TRBJ1-1	CASSPDRLNTEAFF	TGCGCCAGCAGTCCGGACAGGTTGAACACTGAAGCTTTCTTT
TRBD1	TRBV27	NA	14	TRBJ2-7	CASSSGQGAYEQYF	TGTGCCAGCAGTTCCGGACAGGGGGCATACGAGCAGTACTTC
TRBD2	TRBV19	NA	15	TRBJ2-3	CASSIAGLDTDTQYF	TGTGCCAGTAGTATAGCCGGACTAGACACAGATACGCAGTATTTT
TRBD2	TRBV4-3	NA	14	TRBJ2-7	CASSQVREGGEQYF	TGCGCCAGCAGCCAAGTACGGGAGGGGGGCGAGCAGTACTTC
TRBD2	TRBV18	NA	16	TRBJ2-3	CASSPGLAGGSDTQYF	TGTGCCAGCTCACCAGGACTAGCGGGGGGATCAGATACGCAGTATTTT
NA	TRBV27	once	15	TRBJ2-1	CASSFRALGRNEQFF	TGTGCCAGCAGTTTCCGGGCACTGGGGCGGAATGAGCAGTTCTTC
NA	TRBV4-1	NA	14	TRBJ2-7	CASSHALGTLEQYF	TGCGCCAGCAGCCACGCTCTTGGGACTCTCGAGCAGTACTTC
TRBD2	TRBV7-2	NA	14	TRBJ2-1	CASSLGAGGPEQFF	TGTGCCAGCAGCTTAGGGGCGGGAGGGCCGGAGCAGTTCTTC
TRBD1	TRBV27	NA	14	TRBJ1-1	CASSTTTGNPEAFF	TGTGCCAGCAGTACAACGACAGGGAATCCTGAAGCTTTCTTT
NA	TRBV4-3	NA	15	TRBJ2-7	CASSPVDSSGYEQYF	TGCGCCAGCAGCCCCGTCGACAGTAGTGGCTACGAGCAGTACTTC
NA	TRBV7-3	NA	16	TRBJ2-1	CASSPFKRSDYNEQFF	TGTGCCAGCAGCCCCTTCAAGCGGTCGGACTACAATGAGCAGTTCTTC
NA	TRBV5-8	NA	15	TRBJ2-7	CASSLGHQINYEQYF	TGTGCCAGCAGCTTGGGACATCAAATTAACTACGAGCAGTACTTC